Presented here are 6 T cell receptor beta chains from one specimen sequenced in a study of T cells in Graves' hyperthyroidism and ophthalmopathy (dated by TCRdb to between 2017 and 2020). Receptor amplification or capture employed multiplex PCR. The data were produced on an Illumina HiSeq 2000. The TCR beta CDR3 regions were amplified from RNA transcripts. A first-round RT-PCR of the TCR CDR3 used the HTBI primer set with the Qiagen OneStep RT-PCR kit. TCRdb reanalyzed the raw reads on its own, using fastp at Q25 for trimming and MiXCR for clone calling, and kept in-frame beta chains. Rows are unified per CDR3 protein, each entry keeping the most common DNA and genes. For this sample the table gives about 600,000 distinct CDR3 sequences, of which roughly a sixth were detected only once. The ten largest clones take up approximately 3.5% of the sample. The sequenced sample was blood. These receptors all stem from a woman between 40 and 55 years old with Graves' ophthalmopathy.

This clonotype was counted many times. The V and J genes are TRBV20-1 and TRBJ2-5; TRBD1 is a possible D gene (5 bases). The CDR3 totals 13 residues. Trimming removed 1 base at V and 4 bases at J, with 10 bases between. Germline V gives CDR1 DFQATT, CDR2 SNEGSKA (reference sequence). In DNA form, the CDR3 reads TGCAGTGCTAGAGCGGCAGGGTTAGAGACCCAGTACTTC. It translates to CSARAAGLETQYF.

This clonotype has a count of ten or more. The rearrangement joins TRBV27 to TRBJ2-1; maybe TRBD1 (6 bases). V dropped 5 bases and J dropped 5 bases, with 13 bases sitting between them. Germline-derived CDR1 and CDR2 are MNHEY and SMNVEV (reference sequence). This CDR3 has 14 residues. This chain's CDR3 is CASSPTGIHNEQFF. As DNA, the CDR3 is TGTGCCAGCAGTCCGACAGGTATTCACAATGAGCAGTTCTTC.

This clonotype has ten or more counts. The gene calls are TRBV19 and TRBJ1-1; D is possibly TRBD1 (6 bases). The CDR3 has 14 residues. CDR1 is LNHDA, CDR2 SQIVND, per germline (reference sequence). Between the trimmed V and J ends, which lost 7 bases and 0 bases, there was a span of 12 bases. The CDR3: CASTPDRLNTEAFF. Written as DNA, the CDR3 is TGTGCCAGTACTCCAGACAGGTTGAACACTGAAGCTTTCTTT.

This clonotype was counted between two and nine times. The CDR3 DNA is TGCGCCAGCCAATGGGGCCCACCACCCACGACTAGCACAGATACGCAGTATTTT. It is translated as CASQWGPPPTTSTDTQYF. V is TRBV10-2 and J is TRBJ2-3; D may be TRBD1 (5 bases). Germline V CDR1 and CDR2: WSHSY, SAAADI. V lost 8 bases and J lost 0, with 24 bases in between. The CDR3 is made up of 18 amino acids.

This clonotype appeared a few times. This chain links TRBV4-2 with TRBJ1-2; TRBD1 is a possible D gene (5 bases). Germline V gives CDR1 LGHNA, CDR2 YNFKEQ. CDR3 size: 16 residues. Between the trimmed V and J ends, which lost 2 bases and 4 bases, there was a span of 17 bases. The CDR3 region has the DNA TGTGCCAGCAGCCAAAACCCAAGCCAGGGTTCCTATGGCTACACCTTC. Its protein product is CASSQNPSQGSYGYTF.

V and J are TRBV5-1 and TRBJ2-6; D is possibly TRBD2 (5 bases). The V end lost 4 bases, the J end lost 0 bases, and 11 bases lay between the germline ends. The CDR3 contains 16 residues. Germline V gene data show CDR1 as SGHRS and CDR2 as YFSETQ. In DNA form, the CDR3 reads TGCGCCAGCAGCGAGGGTGGCCTCTCTGGGGCCAACGTCCTGACTTTC. Protein product: CASSEGGLSGANVLTF.